A selection of T cell receptor beta chains follows, all from one sample in a study of T cells after yellow fever vaccination. MiXCR, run by TCRdb on the 5' RACE reads, gives a single entry per CDR3 protein. Here the sample spans some 320,000 distinct CDR3 sequences, 3.5% to 4.5% being singletons. The sample was PBMCs, taken 15 days after the yellow fever booster vaccination. These receptors were collected from a man younger than 35 who received the YFV17D yellow fever vaccine. Each CDR3 is given with its conserved first and last residue. The D gene is left open where the match is weak. Clone size is not always given. Where it is, it says once, few, many or a class for expanded clones.

j_call d_call clone_size v_call cdr3_aa cdr3_nt
TRBJ2-1 - many TRBV29-1 CSAAPIYNEQFF TGCAGCGCCGCTCCCATCTACAATGAGCAGTTCTTC
TRBJ2-3 - many TRBV5-1 CASSWNRVGADTQYF TGCGCCAGCAGCTGGAACAGGGTAGGGGCAGATACGCAGTATTTT
TRBJ2-1 - many TRBV27 CASSLSPGTTYNEQFF TGTGCCAGCAGTTTATCCCCCGGGACAACATACAATGAGCAGTTCTTC
TRBJ1-4 - few TRBV5-1 CASGPLGGEKLFF TGCGCCAGCGGGCCCCTCGGGGGCGAAAAACTGTTTTTT
TRBJ1-3 - many TRBV20-1 CSAKDPLGVTIYF TGCAGTGCTAAGGACCCGCTTGGGGTCACCATATATTTT
TRBJ1-4 - - TRBV11-2 CASSPRHLHTEKLFF TGTGCCAGCAGCCCTCGACACCTACATACCGAAAAACTGTTTTTT
TRBJ1-1 - many TRBV7-2 CASSSAVRAPNTEAFF TGTGCCAGCAGCTCGGCGGTCCGGGCTCCGAACACTGAAGCTTTCTTT
TRBJ1-5 TRBD1 many TRBV20-1 CSAGTGGHQPQHF TGCAGTGCTGGGACAGGGGGCCATCAGCCCCAGCATTTT
TRBJ1-2 - few TRBV6-6 CASSKEAHGYTF TGTGCCAGCAGTAAGGAGGCCCATGGCTACACCTTC
TRBJ2-5 TRBD1 few TRBV2 CAINDRGPETQYF TGTGCCATAAATGACAGGGGTCCTGAGACCCAGTACTTC
TRBJ2-2 - - TRBV11-2 CASTTRTVTGELFF TGTGCCAGCACGACCCGGACAGTCACCGGGGAGCTGTTTTTT
TRBJ2-7 - - TRBV5-1 CASSPVGLEQYF TGCGCCAGCAGCCCGGTAGGGCTCGAGCAGTACTTC
TRBJ1-2 - many TRBV7-2 CASSLGSLSYGYTF TGTGCCAGCAGCTTAGGGTCTCTGAGCTATGGCTACACCTTC
TRBJ1-1 - many TRBV7-9 CASSLGEANLEAFF TGTGCCAGCAGCCTCGGAGAAGCGAATCTTGAAGCTTTCTTT
TRBJ1-3 - - TRBV30 CAWRPAGGNTIYF TGTGCCTGGAGGCCGGCAGGGGGAAACACCATATATTTT
TRBJ2-5 - many TRBV15 CATSREQRGGETQYF TGTGCCACCAGCAGAGAGCAGAGGGGGGGAGAGACCCAGTACTTC
TRBJ2-1 - many TRBV15 CATSSQSSYNEQFF TGTGCCACCAGCAGTCAGAGCTCCTACAATGAGCAGTTCTTC
TRBJ1-2 - many TRBV20-1 CSIYGEAGRRYTF TGCAGTATATATGGGGAGGCGGGACGTCGCTACACCTTC
TRBJ2-3 - many TRBV4-3 CASSRLTGTRTDTQYF TGCGCCAGCAGCCGCCTGACCGGGACACGCACAGATACGCAGTATTTT
TRBJ2-2 TRBD2 few TRBV9 CASSVMGGLTGELFF TGTGCCAGCAGCGTTATGGGGGGGTTGACCGGGGAGCTGTTTTTT
TRBJ1-3 - many TRBV7-2 CASSPPGARNTIYF TGTGCCAGCAGCCCTCCCGGGGCGAGAAACACCATATATTTT
TRBJ1-1 - few TRBV5-1 CASSFLGYDTEAFF TGCGCCAGCAGCTTTCTCGGGTATGACACTGAAGCTTTCTTT
TRBJ1-3 - few TRBV7-2 CASSLVWRLRSGNTIYF TGTGCCAGCAGCTTAGTTTGGAGGCTCCGCTCTGGAAACACCATATATTTT
TRBJ2-5 TRBD2 many TRBV5-1 CASSDRLAGETQYF TGCGCCAGCAGCGATCGACTAGCGGGAGAGACCCAGTACTTC